This entry concerns a single TCR beta chain. The germline V gene has CDR1 SQVTM and CDR2 ANQGSEA. This CDR3 contains 12 residues. Trimming pared 6 bases from V and 5 bases from J, leaving 13 bases between. The sample comes from a study of T cell responses to AZD1222 COVID-19 vaccine. Overall study context: Second-dose recipients at about 4 or about 12 weeks were treated as one pooled group.

Sequencing was performed with immunoSEQ multiplex PCR; in TCRdb, only in-frame clones are kept and a portion is missing. Of 150,000 or so clones in the sample, roughly 92% were seen once. The V call is TRBV29-1, the J call TRBJ1-1; no reliable D call. The TCR sequence derives from an adult in good health. This specimen consisted of peripheral blood, obtained on day 0 of AZD1222 vaccination. CDR3 residues: CSVREWETEAFF. The CDR3 nucleotides are TGCAGCGTCCGGGAGTGGGAGACTGAAGCTTTCTTT.